One TCR beta chain is described in this entry. Its antigen is still unknown. The treatment was: oral pan-JAK inhibitor, 5-10 mg twice daily. The data originate from a study of CD8+ T cells in alopecia areata. Overall study findings and caveats: Normal scalp showed lower clonality than lesional scalp, especially alopecia totalis/universalis. Patients shared TCRs less clearly than mice did, possibly for HLA-related reasons.

The CDR3 spans 16 residues. Germline V gives CDR1 LNHDA, CDR2 SQIVND (reference sequence). Trimming took 6 bases from V and 0 from J, leaving 12 bases between them. cDNA prepared by RNA extraction and subsequent reverse transcription served as the template for sequencing. TCRdb keeps only in-frame clones here, not all; method: immunoSEQ multiplex PCR. The repertoire holds some 100,000 clones, with around 60% as singletons. The chain combines TRBV19 with TRBJ1-6; D is unresolved. The sequence was collected from a human donor with alopecia areata. This material consisted of CD8+ T cells sorted from blood, taken between weeks 55 and 65, from a patient treated with tofacitinib. The CDR3 sequence is CASRPARSSYNSPLHF. The CDR3 DNA is TGTGCCAGTAGACCCGCACGAAGCTCCTATAATTCACCCCTCCACTTT.